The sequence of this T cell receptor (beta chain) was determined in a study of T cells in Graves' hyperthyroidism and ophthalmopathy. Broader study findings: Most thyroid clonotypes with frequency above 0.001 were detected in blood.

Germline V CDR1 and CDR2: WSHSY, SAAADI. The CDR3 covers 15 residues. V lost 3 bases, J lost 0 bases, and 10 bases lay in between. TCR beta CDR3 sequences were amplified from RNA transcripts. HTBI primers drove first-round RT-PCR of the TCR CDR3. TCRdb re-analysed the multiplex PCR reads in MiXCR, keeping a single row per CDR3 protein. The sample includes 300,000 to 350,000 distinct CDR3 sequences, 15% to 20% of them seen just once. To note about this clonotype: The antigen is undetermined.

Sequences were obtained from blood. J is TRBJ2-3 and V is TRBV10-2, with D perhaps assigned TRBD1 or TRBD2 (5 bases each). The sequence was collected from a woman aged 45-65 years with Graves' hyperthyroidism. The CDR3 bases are TGCGCCAGCAGTGATGGGACGACTAGCACAGATACGCAGTATTTT. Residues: CASSDGTTSTDTQYF.